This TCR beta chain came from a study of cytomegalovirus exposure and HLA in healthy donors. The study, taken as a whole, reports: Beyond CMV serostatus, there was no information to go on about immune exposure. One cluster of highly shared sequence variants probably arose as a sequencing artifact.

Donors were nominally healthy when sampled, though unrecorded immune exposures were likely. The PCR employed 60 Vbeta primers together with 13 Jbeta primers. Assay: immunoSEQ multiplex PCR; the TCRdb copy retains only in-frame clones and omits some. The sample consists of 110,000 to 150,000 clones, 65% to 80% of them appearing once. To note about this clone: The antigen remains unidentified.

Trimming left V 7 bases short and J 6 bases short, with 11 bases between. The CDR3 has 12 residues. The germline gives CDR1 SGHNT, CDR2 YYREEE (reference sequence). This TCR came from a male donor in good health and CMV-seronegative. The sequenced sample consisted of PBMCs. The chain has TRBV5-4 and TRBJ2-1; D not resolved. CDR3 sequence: CASAPSSNEQFF. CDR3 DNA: TGTGCCAGCGCTCCTTCCAGCAATGAGCAGTTCTTC.